These 32 T cell receptor beta chains share one sample of origin, sequenced in a study of blood T cell repertoires in COVID-19. Repertoires were generated with immunoSEQ multiplex PCR, while TCRdb's copy carries only in-frame clones and drops some. The sample shows over 400,000 clones, 86% of them seen only once. Source material: peripheral blood. Source of these receptors: a woman aged 25 to 39 with active or convalescent COVID-19.

The gene calls are TRBV10-3 and TRBJ1-1, with 7 bases matching TRBD1. Germline CDR1 and CDR2: ENHRY and SYGVKD. J gave up 9 bases and V 4 bases, and 11 bases lay outside the gene matches. CDR3 length: 14 amino acids. In DNA form, the CDR3 reads TGTGCCATCAGTGCGGGACAGACCTATGATAAAGCTTTCTTT. This gives the protein CAISAGQTYDKAFF.

The chain employs TRBV27 and TRBJ2-2; TRBD2 matches at 7 bases. The CDR3 has 15 residues. After removal of 3 bases from V and 6 bases from J, the junction contained 7 bases not matched to a gene. CDR1 and CDR2 (germline): MNHEY, SMNVEV (reference sequence). CDR3 protein: CASSLSGLLPGELFF. DNA of the CDR3: TGTGCCAGCAGTTTGTCGGGACTACTACCCGGGGAGCTGTTTTTT.

The chain has TRBV19 and TRBJ2-1, with 8 nucleotides matching TRBD2. Germline V CDR1 and CDR2: LNHDA, SQIVND (reference sequence). V lost 4 bases and J lost 8; bases outside the gene matches: 16. The CDR3 runs 17 residues. In DNA form, the CDR3 reads TGTGCCAGTAGTAAAGGGAGCGGGAGCCGAAGGAGGCATGAGCAGTTCTTC. Protein sequence: CASSKGSGSRRRHEQFF.

This chain links TRBV18 with TRBJ2-1, with D possibly being TRBD1 (6 bases). V lost 4 bases and J 5 bases, leaving 12 bases between the germline ends. Germline V gives CDR1 KGHSH, CDR2 LQKENI. The CDR3 covers 14 residues. CDR3 residues: CASSRQDGNNEQFF. CDR3 DNA: TGTGCCAGCTCACGACAGGACGGTAACAATGAGCAGTTCTTC. Variable domain in full (rest from reference TRBV18 and TRBJ2-1): NAGVMQNPRHLVRRRGQEARLRCSPMKGHSHVYWYRQLPEEGLKFMVYLQKENIIDESGMPKERFSAEFPKEGPSILRIQQVVRGDSAAYFCASSRQDGNNEQFFGPGTRLTVL.

The chain is built from TRBV7-9 and TRBJ1-4; no reliable D call. Deletions cut 0 bases from V and 4 bases from J, with 6 bases between. Per the germline V gene, CDR1 is SEHNR and CDR2 is FQNEAQ (reference sequence). CDR3 length: 14 residues. The CDR3 reads CASSLASNNEKLFF. The CDR3 DNA reads TGTGCCAGCAGCTTAGCGTCTAATAATGAAAAACTGTTTTTT.

The rearrangement links TRBV10-3 to TRBJ1-5; D unresolved. The CDR3 totals 13 residues. The germline gives CDR1 ENHRY, CDR2 SYGVKD. The ends were cut back, 10 bases at V and 0 bases at J, with 10 bases in the middle. Here the CDR3 reads CATQAYSNQPQHF. The CDR3, as DNA: TGTGCCACCCAGGCTTATAGCAATCAGCCCCAGCATTTT.

The rearrangement joins TRBV5-6 to TRBJ1-1, with 7 bases fitting TRBD1. V dropped 0 bases and J dropped 4; count of bases not matched to a gene: 3. This CDR3 comprises 14 residues. Per germline, CDR1 SGHDT and CDR2 YYEEEE. The CDR3 spells CASSLVSGGTEAFF. CDR3 sequence (DNA): TGTGCCAGCAGCTTGGTGTCAGGGGGCACTGAAGCTTTCTTT. Supplemented by reference TRBV5-6 and TRBJ1-1, the full variable domain reads DAGVTQSPTHLIKTRGQQVTLRCSPKSGHDTVSWYQQALGQGPQFIFQYYEEEERQRGNFPDRFSGHQFPNYSSELNVNALLLGDSALYLCASSLVSGGTEAFFGQGTRLTVV.

The CDR3 sequence is CASWEVSNTEAFF. Written as DNA, the CDR3 is TGCGCCAGCTGGGAGGTTTCGAACACTGAAGCTTTCTTT. The rearrangement uses TRBV10-2 and TRBJ1-1, with D unclear. The CDR3 length is 13 residues. V dropped 8 bases and J dropped 1 base, with 11 bases sitting between them. CDR1 is WSHSY, CDR2 SAAADI, per germline.

This chain joins TRBV9 and TRBJ1-5; weak D call: TRBD1 (6 bases). Trimming stripped 0 bases from V and 6 bases from J, with 13 bases between. Germline V CDR1 and CDR2: SGDLS, YYNGEE. The CDR3 is made up of 15 amino acids. For the CDR3, the DNA is TGTGCCAGCAGCGTAGATGGGGGCCCGGGTCAGCCCCAGCATTTT. The encoded protein is CASSVDGGPGQPQHF.

This clone appeared a single time. V gene TRBV2 combines with J gene TRBJ2-1; 8 positions agree with TRBD2. The CDR3 is 15 amino acids. Looked up from germline, CDR1 is SNHLY and CDR2 is FYNNEI. The J segment lost 10 bases and the V segment lost 0 bases, leaving 8 bases of the junction unmatched. The CDR3: CASSEATSAGREQFF. The CDR3 bases are TGTGCCAGCAGTGAAGCGACTAGCGCAGGGCGGGAGCAGTTCTTC. Using reference TRBV2 and TRBJ2-1 for the parts outside the CDR3, the full variable domain is EPEVTQTPSHQVTQMGQEVILRCVPISNHLYFYWYRQILGQKVEFLVSFYNNEISEKSEIFDDQFSVERPDGSNFTLKIRSTKLEDSAMYFCASSEATSAGREQFFGPGTRLTVL.

This clone has only a few counts. The J gene is TRBJ1-2, the V gene TRBV27; the D gene is possibly TRBD1 (6 bases). Germline CDR1 reads MNHEY; CDR2 reads SMNVEV (reference sequence). There are 15 residues in the CDR3. The V end lost 5 bases, the J end lost 4 bases, and 17 bases lay between the germline ends. In nucleotides, the CDR3 is TGTGCCAGCAGTCGCCGGCCAGGGGACGGCTATGGCTACACCTTC. Translation gives CASSRRPGDGYGYTF.

The chain is built from TRBV29-1 and TRBJ1-1; D possibly corresponds to TRBD1 (5 bases). The V end was cut by 6 bases, the J end by 5 bases, with 19 bases between. CDR1 is SQVTM, CDR2 ANQGSEA, per germline. CDR3 length: 14 amino acids. The CDR3 DNA follows: TGCAGCGTCCCCCACTTCGGAGGGGATACTGAAGCTTTCTTT. Residues: CSVPHFGGDTEAFF.

This clone has just one count. The CDR3 coding sequence is TGTGCCAGCTCATTATTGGGGCCCAACAATGAGCAGTTCTTC. Amino acids: CASSLLGPNNEQFF. The J gene is TRBJ2-1, the V gene TRBV18; D perhaps matches TRBD1 (5 bases). Trimming removed 5 bases at V and 5 bases at J, with 13 bases between. This CDR3 is built from 14 residues. Germline-derived CDR1 and CDR2 are KGHSH and LQKENI.

The CDR3 DNA is TGTGCCAGCAGTGAATTTCGCAGAAACACTGAAGCTTTCTTT. Translating gives CASSEFRRNTEAFF. The chain carries TRBV6-1 and TRBJ1-1; D is ambiguous. Trimming removed 2 bases from V and 2 bases from J, with 9 bases in between. CDR3 length: 14 amino acids. Germline lookup yields CDR1 MNHNS and CDR2 SASEGT.

V gene TRBV27 combines with J gene TRBJ1-1; 7 nucleotides match TRBD1. The CDR3 length is 13 residues. Germline trimming cut 6 bases from V and 4 bases from J; bases unmatched to any gene: 5. The germline CDR1 and CDR2 sequences are MNHEY and SMNVEV (reference sequence). The CDR3: CASRNYRGTEAFF. Here the CDR3 DNA reads TGTGCCAGCAGGAACTACAGGGGCACTGAAGCTTTCTTT.

This clone was recorded a few times. This chain joins TRBV7-9 and TRBJ2-2; 7 nucleotides match TRBD2. The length of the CDR3 is 14 residues. V lost 4 bases, J lost 4 bases, and 3 bases stayed unmatched. CDR1 is SEHNR, CDR2 FQNEAQ, per germline (reference sequence). The CDR3 DNA reads as TGTGCCAGCAGCTGGGGAGGGAGCACCGGGGAGCTGTTTTTT. It encodes CASSWGGSTGELFF.

The CDR3 region has the DNA TGTGCCAGCAGCCCCTGGCCAGTCTCCTACGAGCAGTACTTC. Protein sequence: CASSPWPVSYEQYF. The chain links TRBV9 to TRBJ2-7; unclear D gene. V lost 4 bases to trimming and J lost 0 bases, with 11 bases between them. CDR1 and CDR2 (germline): SGDLS, YYNGEE. This CDR3 has 14 amino acids.

The genes are TRBV2 and TRBJ1-5; 10 bases line up with TRBD1. This CDR3 contains 14 residues. After removal of 4 bases from V and 7 bases from J, the junction contained 4 bases not matched to a gene. In germline, CDR1 is SNHLY, CDR2 FYNNEI. The CDR3 protein is CASSGTGGYQPQHF. CDR3 sequence (DNA): TGTGCCAGCAGTGGGACAGGGGGTTACCAGCCCCAGCATTTT.

The chain combines TRBV18 with TRBJ2-7; 8 bases line up with TRBD1. This CDR3 region has 15 residues. The V segment lost 3 bases and the J segment 2 bases; nucleotides outside the gene matches: 6. Germline V gene data show CDR1 as KGHSH and CDR2 as LQKENI. The CDR3 loop is CASSPRTGLAYEQYF. As DNA, the CDR3 is TGTGCCAGCTCACCTAGGACAGGGTTGGCCTACGAGCAGTACTTC.

V is TRBV10-3 and J is TRBJ1-1, with no clear D. With 6 bases removed from V and 0 bases from J, the gap between germline ends came to 8 bases. CDR1 is ENHRY, CDR2 SYGVKD, per germline. This CDR3 has 13 amino acids. The DNA of the CDR3 is TGTGCCATCAGACAAGACATGAACACTGAAGCTTTCTTT. This translates into CAIRQDMNTEAFF.

This chain links TRBV7-9 with TRBJ1-2; maybe TRBD1 (6 bases). Trimming took 5 bases from V and 5 from J, leaving 12 bases between them. The CDR3 has 13 residues. The V gene's germline CDR1 is SEHNR and CDR2 FQNEAQ (reference sequence). Here the CDR3 DNA reads TGTGCCAGCAGCACCCAGCAGGGGTATGGCTACACCTTC. This sequence encodes CASSTQQGYGYTF. Based on the CDR3 plus reference TRBV7-9 and TRBJ1-2, the full variable domain is DTGVSQNPRHKITKRGQNVTFRCDPISEHNRLYWYRQTLGQGPEFLTYFQNEAQLEKSRLLSDRFSAERPKGSFSTLEIQRTEQGDSAMYLCASSTQQGYGYTFGSGTRLTVV.

The chain recombines TRBV7-9 with TRBJ2-1, with 7 bases matching TRBD2. The length of the CDR3 is 14 residues. V lost 7 bases to trimming and J lost 2 bases; unmatched junction nucleotides: 5. Germline values: CDR1 SEHNR, CDR2 FQNEAQ (reference sequence). The CDR3 sequence: CASNQRETYNEQFF. CDR3 nucleotides: TGTGCCAGCAACCAGCGGGAAACCTACAATGAGCAGTTCTTC.

The chain employs TRBV25-1 and TRBJ1-4; D perhaps matches TRBD1 (5 bases). The CDR3 has 16 residues. The germline CDR1 and CDR2 sequences are MGHDK and SYGVNS. V was pared by 1 base and J by 6 bases, with 15 bases between. The CDR3 DNA reads as TGTGCCAGCAGTGAATTCTTGGGGGGTTACCATGAAAAACTGTTTTTT. This codes for CASSEFLGGYHEKLFF.

The chain couples TRBV4-1 to TRBJ2-7; unclear D gene. Germline lookup yields CDR1 MGHRA and CDR2 YSYEKL. Trimming shortened V by 1 base and J by 6 bases, and 22 bases separated the two germline ends. The CDR3 loop spans 17 amino acids. The CDR3 nucleotides are TGCGCCAGCAGCCAAGTTCCCCGGCAGGATATCCTAAGCGAGCAGTACTTC. Translating it yields CASSQVPRQDILSEQYF.

The V and J genes are TRBV4-2 and TRBJ2-5; D perhaps matches TRBD2 (5 bases). Germline CDR1 and CDR2: LGHNA and YNFKEQ. Trimming pared 2 bases from V and 3 bases from J, leaving 7 bases between. CDR3 length: 13 amino acids. The CDR3: CASSQRREETQYF. The CDR3 bases are TGTGCCAGCAGCCAACGGCGGGAAGAGACCCAGTACTTC.

The rearrangement links TRBV5-6 to TRBJ1-1, with D perhaps matching TRBD1 (5 bases). Germline assignment: CDR1 SGHDT and CDR2 YYEEEE. The CDR3 sequence is 13 residues long. The germline V and J ends were trimmed by 1 base and 4 bases, with 8 bases remaining between them. CDR3 loop: CASSLWGGTEAFF. The CDR3 DNA reads TGTGCCAGCAGCTTGTGGGGGGGCACTGAAGCTTTCTTT. Full variable domain (rest looked up from reference TRBV5-6 and TRBJ1-1): DAGVTQSPTHLIKTRGQQVTLRCSPKSGHDTVSWYQQALGQGPQFIFQYYEEEERQRGNFPDRFSGHQFPNYSSELNVNALLLGDSALYLCASSLWGGTEAFFGQGTRLTVV.

The chain carries TRBV4-1 and TRBJ1-6; 8 nucleotides agree with TRBD1. The length of the CDR3 is 15 residues. The V and J ends lost 3 bases and 10 bases, in that order; junction bases with no gene match: 8. CDR1 MGHRA and CDR2 YSYEKL come from the germline V gene. This CDR3 reads CASSHGQGNGSPLHF. CDR3 bases: TGCGCCAGCAGCCACGGACAGGGTAATGGCTCACCCCTCCACTTT.

J is TRBJ2-7 and V is TRBV27; 8 positions agree with TRBD2. Trimming took 0 bases from V and 4 from J; bases not matched to a gene: 8. This CDR3 spans 16 amino acids. CDR1 is MNHEY, CDR2 SMNVEV, per germline (reference sequence). CDR3 DNA sequence: TGTGCCAGCAGTTTATCGCCCAGCGGGAGATTATACGAGCAGTACTTC. It encodes CASSLSPSGRLYEQYF.

J is TRBJ1-4 and V is TRBV5-1; 8 positions agree with TRBD1. V gave up 2 bases and J gave up 5 bases; unmatched junction bases: 5. This CDR3 is 15 amino acids long. Germline V lookup: CDR1 SGHRS, CDR2 YFSETQ. This CDR3 reads CASSLTGTGNEKLFF. The CDR3 DNA reads TGCGCCAGCAGCTTAACCGGGACAGGAAATGAAAAACTGTTTTTT.

The chain carries TRBV9 and TRBJ1-4; D is unclear. Germline CDR1 is SGDLS and CDR2 is YYNGEE. Trimming cost V 0 bases and J 5 bases, with 5 bases left between them. The CDR3 sequence is 13 residues long. The CDR3 reads CASSVGGNEKLFF. In nucleotides, the CDR3 is TGTGCCAGCAGCGTAGGCGGGAATGAAAAACTGTTTTTT.

This clone has just one count. The V gene is TRBV18, the J gene TRBJ1-2; 10 nucleotides agree with TRBD1. Germline lookup yields CDR1 KGHSH and CDR2 LQKENI. V was clipped by 6 bases and J by 1 base; unmatched bases: 17. The CDR3 runs 19 residues. For the CDR3, the DNA is TGTGCCAGCTCCCCCACTCCCCATCGGGACAGGGGTGTTAACTATGGCTACACCTTC. Amino acid sequence: CASSPTPHRDRGVNYGYTF.

V and J are TRBV29-1 and TRBJ2-5; D possibly corresponds to TRBD1 (5 bases). The V gene lost 1 base and the J gene lost 4 bases, with 10 bases spanning the gap. This CDR3 is built from 13 residues. CDR1 is SQVTM and CDR2 is ANQGSEA in the germline V gene. CDR3 DNA: TGCAGCGTTGAAGCTTCAGGGTTAGAGACCCAGTACTTC. Amino acids: CSVEASGLETQYF.